These 26 T cell receptor beta chains were all obtained from the same sample, sequenced in a study of blood T cells in healthy people across ages. With a J-beta primer mix and a sample-barcoded 5' primer, a second PCR ran about 7 to 12 cycles. Each CDR3 protein gets one entry after TCRdb re-called the 5' RACE reads with MiXCR. Of 550,000 to 750,000 distinct CDR3 sequences listed, roughly 21% were seen once; the top ten hold 3% to 4.5%. Sequencing was done on a sample of blood. The receptors stem from a man between 70 and 80 years old in good health.

This clonotype has only a few counts. V is TRBV29-1 and J is TRBJ2-1; tentatively, D is TRBD2 (5 bases). The CDR3 covers 11 residues. Per germline, CDR1 SQVTM and CDR2 ANQGSEA. V was clipped by 7 bases and J by 9 bases, with 13 bases between them. The CDR3 reads CSAGERPEQFF. In nucleotides, the CDR3 is TGCAGCGCCGGGGAGAGACCTGAGCAGTTCTTC.

V is TRBV3-1 and J is TRBJ2-7; the D is unclear. The CDR3 totals 12 residues. Deletions cut 2 bases from V and 6 bases from J, with 8 bases between. Germline V CDR1 and CDR2: LGHDT, YNNKEL (reference sequence). CDR3 sequence reads: CASSQNKLEQYF. DNA of the CDR3: TGTGCCAGCAGCCAAAATAAACTCGAGCAGTACTTC.

The chain employs TRBV20-1 and TRBJ2-5; perhaps TRBD1 as D (5 bases). CDR1 is DFQATT, CDR2 SNEGSKA, per germline (reference sequence). V was clipped by 6 bases and J by 3 bases, with 11 bases between them. The CDR3 length is 12 residues. The DNA for the CDR3 is TGCAGTGCCTGGGGCGAGAAAGAGACCCAGTACTTC. Residues: CSAWGEKETQYF.

This clonotype occurred a few times. The chain couples TRBV11-1 to TRBJ2-7; 15 nucleotides agree with TRBD2. Unmatched junction bases numbered 4, after V lost 0 bases and J lost 1 base. Germline V gene sequence: CDR1 SGHAT, CDR2 FQDESV (reference sequence). The CDR3 spans 18 residues. The CDR3 DNA reads TGTGCCAGCAGCTTAGCCTCGGGACTAGCGGGAGGATCCTACGAGCAGTACTTC. Translating it yields CASSLASGLAGGSYEQYF.

The V call is TRBV10-3, the J call TRBJ2-5; 7 bases are shared with TRBD1. Germline CDR1 is ENHRY and CDR2 is SYGVKD. Unmatched junction bases numbered 6, after V lost 0 bases and J lost 5 bases. The CDR3 has 15 amino acids. CDR3 residues: CAISESTGSGETQYF. CDR3 in DNA: TGTGCCATCAGTGAGTCGACAGGGTCGGGGGAGACCCAGTACTTC.

This chain links TRBV20-1 with TRBJ1-4, with 10 bases lining up with TRBD1. V gave up 3 bases and J gave up 6 bases; unmatched junction bases: 7. CDR1 is DFQATT, CDR2 SNEGSKA, per germline (reference sequence). The length of the CDR3 is 15 residues. CDR3 in DNA: TGCAGTGCTAGGGCCCCCGGGACAGGGGATGAAAAACTGTTTTTT. Translating gives CSARAPGTGDEKLFF.

This clonotype came up many times. The V gene is TRBV29-1, the J gene TRBJ2-5; 10 bases are a match to TRBD2. This CDR3 spans 16 amino acids. Losses at the gene ends were 0 bases for V and 5 bases for J; bases not matched to a gene: 9. Germline CDR1 SQVTM, CDR2 ANQGSEA. The CDR3 sequence is CSVEDLASGSRETQYF. Written as DNA, the CDR3 is TGCAGCGTTGAAGATCTGGCTAGCGGGAGCCGGGAGACCCAGTACTTC.

This clonotype was found many times. The chain combines TRBV3-1 with TRBJ1-4; D ambiguous. Germline assignment: CDR1 LGHDT and CDR2 YNNKEL (reference sequence). This CDR3 contains 16 residues. V was trimmed by 2 bases and J by 0 bases, leaving 10 bases between them. The CDR3 loop is CASSQPTSATNEKLFF. As DNA, the CDR3 is TGTGCCAGCAGCCAACCGACGAGCGCAACTAATGAAAAACTGTTTTTT. Together with reference TRBV3-1 and TRBJ1-4, the CDR3 gives the full variable domain: DTAVSQTPKYLVTQMGNDKSIKCEQNLGHDTMYWYKQDSKKFLKIMFSYNNKELIINETVPNRFSPKSPDKAHLNLHINSLELGDSAVYFCASSQPTSATNEKLFFGSGTQLSVL.

This chain connects TRBV30 to TRBJ2-1; 11 bases agree with TRBD2. Unmatched junction bases numbered 2, after V lost 1 base and J lost 6 bases. Germline V gene sequence: CDR1 GTSNPN, CDR2 SVGIG (reference sequence). The CDR3 spans 14 residues. CDR3 amino acids: CAWSGLAGLNEQFF. In DNA form, the CDR3 reads TGTGCCTGGAGTGGACTAGCGGGACTCAATGAGCAGTTCTTC.

In this sample, this clonotype turned up a few times. The V call is TRBV28, the J call TRBJ2-7; D possibly uses TRBD1 or TRBD2 (5 bases each). The germline V and J ends were trimmed by 1 base and 2 bases, with 9 bases remaining between them. Looked up from germline, CDR1 is MDHEN and CDR2 is SYDVKM. The CDR3 has 14 amino acids. The CDR3 reads CASSLLLGAYEQYF. The DNA of the CDR3 is TGTGCCAGCAGTTTATTGTTGGGGGCCTACGAGCAGTACTTC. Drawing the rest from reference TRBV28 and TRBJ2-7, the complete variable domain is DVKVTQSSRYLVKRTGEKVFLECVQDMDHENMFWYRQDPGLGLRLIYFSYDVKMKEKGDIPEGYSVSREKKERFSLILESASTNQTSMYLCASSLLLGAYEQYFGPGTRLTVT.

The V gene is TRBV18, the J gene TRBJ2-7; tentatively, D is TRBD1 (5 bases). The CDR3 has 14 amino acids. Trimming took 0 bases from V and 4 from J, leaving 10 bases between them. Germline assignment: CDR1 KGHSH and CDR2 LQKENI. CDR3 sequence reads: CASSPPYRQYEQYF. The CDR3 coding sequence is TGTGCCAGCTCACCACCGTACAGACAGTACGAGCAGTACTTC.

This clonotype was observed a few times. The rearrangement uses TRBV20-1 and TRBJ1-1, with D uncertain. The V end was cut by 3 bases, the J end by 1 base, with 9 bases between. CDR3 length equals 13 residues. Looked up from germline, CDR1 is DFQATT and CDR2 is SNEGSKA (reference sequence). The CDR3 loop reads CSASWKGNTEAFF. The CDR3, as DNA: TGCAGTGCTAGTTGGAAGGGGAACACTGAAGCTTTCTTT.

This clonotype occurred a few times. The chain joins TRBV12-3 or TRBV12-4 to TRBJ1-2; D unclear. Trimming pared 3 bases from V and 7 bases from J, leaving 9 bases between. The CDR3 has 12 amino acids. CDR3 in DNA: TGTGCCAGCAGTTTTGCTCGGAGTGGCTACACCTTC. Its translation is CASSFARSGYTF.

In this sample, this clonotype turned up a few times. The genes are TRBV6-5 and TRBJ2-7; D not resolved. The V gene lost 7 bases and the J gene lost 4 bases, with 11 bases spanning the gap. Germline V gene sequence: CDR1 MNHEY, CDR2 SVGAGI. There are 12 residues in the CDR3. Written as DNA, the CDR3 is TGTGCCAGCAAAAAGGTCGGATACGAGCAGTACTTC. Translating it yields CASKKVGYEQYF.

The chain links TRBV3-1 to TRBJ1-2; 7 nucleotides line up with TRBD1. This CDR3 region has 14 residues. V trimming: 3 bases; J trimming: 8 bases; junction bases outside the gene matches: 9. Germline V gene sequence: CDR1 LGHDT, CDR2 YNNKEL (reference sequence). The CDR3 bases are TGTGCCAGCAGCCAGAAAGGACAGGCTAGGGGCTACACCTTC. Translation: CASSQKGQARGYTF.

This clonotype was detected only a few times. The chain combines TRBV29-1 with TRBJ2-5, with D possibly being TRBD2 (6 bases). The J call may be faulty, since TRBJ2-1 better matches the DNA end. This CDR3 comprises 14 residues. Germline CDR1 SQVTM, CDR2 ANQGSEA. The CDR3 DNA follows: TGCAGCGGTGCCCAGACTAGTGGGATCAATGAGCAGTTCTTC. Translated: CSGAQTSGINEQFF.

CDR3 in DNA: TGTGCCAGCAGTCTGAGGGCGACAGGAGCTAACTATGGCTACACCTTC. It is translated as CASSLRATGANYGYTF. The J gene is TRBJ1-2, the V gene TRBV27, with D tentatively TRBD1 (6 bases). Germline loops: CDR1 MNHEY, CDR2 SMNVEV (reference sequence). Trimming left V 5 bases short and J 0 bases short, with 16 bases between. The CDR3 is 16 residues long.

This clonotype has at least ten counts. The rearrangement uses TRBV29-1 and TRBJ2-1; 7 bases map to TRBD1. V was clipped by 1 base and J by 6 bases; unmatched bases: 6. The CDR3 is made up of 14 amino acids. Germline V gives CDR1 SQVTM, CDR2 ANQGSEA. CDR3 loop: CSVEGRGGINEQFF. CDR3 coding DNA: TGCAGCGTTGAAGGTAGAGGGGGCATCAATGAGCAGTTCTTC.

Only a few counts were recorded for this clonotype. This chain connects TRBV4-1 to TRBJ1-2; D remains unclear. The V gene lost 0 bases and the J gene lost 0 bases, with 5 bases spanning the gap. CDR1 is MGHRA and CDR2 is YSYEKL in the germline V gene. The CDR3 sequence is 14 residues long. CDR3 bases: TGCGCCAGCAGCCAAGATTTGGCTAACTATGGCTACACCTTC. It specifies CASSQDLANYGYTF.

The sample holds many counts of this clonotype. The chain has TRBV7-2 and TRBJ2-7; D is undetermined. With 1 base removed from V and 0 bases from J, the gap between germline ends came to 7 bases. Germline CDR1 reads SGHTA; CDR2 reads FQGNSA. The CDR3 sequence is 14 residues long. The CDR3 sequence is CASSLVSSSYEQYF. CDR3 nucleotides: TGTGCCAGCAGCTTAGTTTCCTCCTCCTACGAGCAGTACTTC. Looking up the rest from reference TRBV7-2 and TRBJ2-7 gives the full variable domain: GAGVSQSPSNKVTEKGKDVELRCDPISGHTALYWYRQSLGQGLEFLIYFQGNSAPDKSGLPSDRFSAERTGGSVSTLTIQRTQQEDSAVYLCASSLVSSSYEQYFGPGTRLTVT.

This clonotype was observed a single time. The gene calls are TRBV20-1 and TRBJ2-7; the match to TRBD1 covers 7 bases. V was clipped by 2 bases and J by 1 base; unmatched bases: 8. The CDR3 consists of 15 residues. Germline V gives CDR1 DFQATT, CDR2 SNEGSKA (reference sequence). The CDR3 coding sequence is TGCAGTGCTAGACGCCGGGGACAGCCATCCTACGAGCAGTACTTC. Protein: CSARRRGQPSYEQYF.

This clonotype turned up a few times. This chain joins TRBV2 and TRBJ2-5; no clear D gene. The J call may be in error: the DNA end matches TRBJ2-7 better. Germline assignment: CDR1 SNHLY and CDR2 FYNNEI. The CDR3 runs to 14 residues. This CDR3 is CASSVGLEVLEQYF. The DNA of the CDR3 is TGTGCCAGCAGTGTAGGGTTAGAGGTCCTCGAGCAGTACTTC.

The chain carries TRBV19 and TRBJ2-4, with D uncertain. CDR1 and CDR2 (germline): LNHDA, SQIVND (reference sequence). V was shortened by 1 base and J by 0 bases, with 4 bases between the two germline ends. This CDR3 has 14 amino acids. This CDR3 is CASSIGGAKNIQYF. CDR3 DNA sequence: TGTGCCAGTAGTATAGGCGGAGCCAAAAACATTCAGTACTTC.

The sample holds a few counts of this clonotype. The chain carries TRBV6-6 and TRBJ1-2, with D tentatively TRBD1 (5 bases). Trimming shortened V by 2 bases and J by 7 bases, and 11 bases separated the two germline ends. The CDR3 is 13 residues long. Germline-derived CDR1 and CDR2 are MNHNY and SVGAGI (reference sequence). The CDR3 DNA is TGTGCCAGCAGTTACGTGGGGGATGCTGGCTACACCTTC. Protein sequence: CASSYVGDAGYTF.

To note about this clonotype: The DNA is omitted, as the CDR3 cannot be located on it reliably, and the CDR3 follows TCRdb's listing. This chain links TRBV21-1 with TRBJ2-6. TRBV21-1 is labeled a pseudogene. The length of the CDR3 is 16 amino acids, counting both ends. The CDR3 protein is CASSKFWGSGANVLTF.

The table lists this clonotype with a few counts. V is TRBV20-1 and J is TRBJ2-7, with 7 bases lining up with TRBD1. In germline, CDR1 is DFQATT, CDR2 SNEGSKA (reference sequence). V lost 6 bases, J lost 3 bases, and 11 bases stayed unmatched. The CDR3 spans 14 residues. This CDR3 reads CSAPRDRGRYEQYF. CDR3 nucleotides: TGCAGTGCGCCCCGGGACAGAGGCCGCTACGAGCAGTACTTC.